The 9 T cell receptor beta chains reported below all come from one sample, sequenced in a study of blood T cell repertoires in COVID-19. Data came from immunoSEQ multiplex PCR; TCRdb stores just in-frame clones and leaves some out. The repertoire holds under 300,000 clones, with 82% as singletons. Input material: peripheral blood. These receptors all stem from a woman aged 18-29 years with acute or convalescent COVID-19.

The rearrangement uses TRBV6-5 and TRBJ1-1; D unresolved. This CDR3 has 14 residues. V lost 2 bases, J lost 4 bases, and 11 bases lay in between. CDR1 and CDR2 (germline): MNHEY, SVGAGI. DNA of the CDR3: TGTGCCAGCAGTTACACACCCGTGGTCACTGAAGCTTTCTTT. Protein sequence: CASSYTPVVTEAFF.

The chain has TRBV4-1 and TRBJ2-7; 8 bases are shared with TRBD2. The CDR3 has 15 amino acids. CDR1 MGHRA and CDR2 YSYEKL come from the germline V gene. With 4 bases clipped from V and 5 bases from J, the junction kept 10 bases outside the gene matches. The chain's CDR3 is CASSLEGAGVNEQYF. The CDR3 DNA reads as TGCGCCAGCAGCCTGGAGGGAGCGGGAGTCAACGAGCAGTACTTC.

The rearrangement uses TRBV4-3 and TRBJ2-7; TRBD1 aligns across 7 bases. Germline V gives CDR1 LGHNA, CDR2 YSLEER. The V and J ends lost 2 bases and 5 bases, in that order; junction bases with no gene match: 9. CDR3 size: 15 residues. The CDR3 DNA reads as TGCGCCAGCAGCCAACACACGGACAGGAGAAACGAGCAGTACTTC. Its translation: CASSQHTDRRNEQYF.

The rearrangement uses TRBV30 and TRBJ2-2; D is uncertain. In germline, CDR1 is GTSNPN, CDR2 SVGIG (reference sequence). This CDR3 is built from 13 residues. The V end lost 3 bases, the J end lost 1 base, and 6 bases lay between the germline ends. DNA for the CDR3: TGTGCCTGGAGCCTGCGGAACACCGGGGAGCTGTTTTTT. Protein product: CAWSLRNTGELFF.

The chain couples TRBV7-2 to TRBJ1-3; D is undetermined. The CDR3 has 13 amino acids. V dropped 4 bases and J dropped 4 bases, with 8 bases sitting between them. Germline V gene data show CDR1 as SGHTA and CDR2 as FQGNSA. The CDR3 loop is CASSSLQGNTIYF. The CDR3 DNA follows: TGTGCCAGCAGCTCCCTACAGGGAAACACCATATATTTT.

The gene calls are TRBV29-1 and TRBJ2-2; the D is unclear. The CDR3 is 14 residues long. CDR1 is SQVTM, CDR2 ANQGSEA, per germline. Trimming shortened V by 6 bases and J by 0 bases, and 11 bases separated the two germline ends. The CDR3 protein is CSVPAPANTGELFF. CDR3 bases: TGCAGCGTCCCCGCCCCAGCGAACACCGGGGAGCTGTTTTTT.

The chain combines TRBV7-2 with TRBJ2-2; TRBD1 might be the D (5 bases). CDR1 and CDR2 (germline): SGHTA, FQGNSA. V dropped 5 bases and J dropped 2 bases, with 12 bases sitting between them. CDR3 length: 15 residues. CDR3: CASSQQVTNTGELFF. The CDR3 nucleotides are TGTGCCAGCAGCCAACAGGTTACTAACACCGGGGAGCTGTTTTTT. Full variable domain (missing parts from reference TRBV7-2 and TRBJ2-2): GAGVSQSPSNKVTEKGKDVELRCDPISGHTALYWYRQSLGQGLEFLIYFQGNSAPDKSGLPSDRFSAERTGGSVSTLTIQRTQQEDSAVYLCASSQQVTNTGELFFGEGSRLTVL.

CDR3 region: CASSYRHLNTEAFF. Written as DNA, the CDR3 is TGTGCCAGCAGTTACAGACACCTAAACACTGAAGCTTTCTTT. V gene TRBV6-5 combines with J gene TRBJ1-1; D uncertain. This CDR3 region has 14 residues. Deletions cut 2 bases from V and 2 bases from J, with 9 bases between. Germline V gene data show CDR1 as MNHEY and CDR2 as SVGAGI.

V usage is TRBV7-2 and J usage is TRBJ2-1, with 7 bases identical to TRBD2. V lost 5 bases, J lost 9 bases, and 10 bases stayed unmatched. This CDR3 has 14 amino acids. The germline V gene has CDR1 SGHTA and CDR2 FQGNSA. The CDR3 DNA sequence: TGTGCCAGCAGCCCCCAGGGAGGGATGATTGAGCAGTTCTTC. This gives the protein CASSPQGGMIEQFF.